The text below deals with one T cell receptor beta chain. The data originate from a study of T cell changes during pregnancy in multiple sclerosis. Trimming took off 3 bases at V and 0 bases at J, with 9 bases between the two ends. Germline CDR1 KGHSH, CDR2 LQKENI. This CDR3 has 15 amino acids. Profiled with immunoSEQ multiplex PCR; TCRdb holds only in-frame clones, not every one. Among 48,000 or so clones listed, around 92% were seen once. The receptor's source is a female donor in good health, enrolled as a control in a pregnancy study. This chain links TRBV18 with TRBJ1-5; D remains unclear. The source material was CD4+ T cells from peripheral blood mononuclear cells, sampled in the second trimester of pregnancy. CDR3: CASSPADHSNQPQHF. The DNA for the CDR3 is TGTGCCAGCTCACCGGCAGATCATAGCAATCAGCCCCAGCATTTT.